This TCR beta chain was sequenced for a study of graft-versus-host responses after intestinal transplantation (dated by TCRdb to about 2021). With regard to the full study: The transplants that recipients received were multivisceral, liver-intestinal, or isolated intestinal. Every recipient was given anti-thymocyte globulin induction, followed by around three years of maintenance tacrolimus and steroids. Bulk TCR-beta CDR3 sequencing was used to track graft-versus-host and host-versus-graft alloreactive T cell clones in the graft, circulation and bone marrow after intestinal transplantation. Alloreactive clones were identified by sequencing pre-transplant mixed lymphocyte reaction products and comparing these products with unstimulated pre-transplant donor and recipient T cells. The cohort enrolled about two dozen intestinal transplant recipients including one retransplant, and a few patients lacking pretransplant specimens were excluded. A peak of at least 4% donor T cells among recipient peripheral blood mononuclear cells was the definition used for donor T cell macrochimerism. Rather than being sequenced by the commercial service, samples from three later patients were sequenced in-house on an Illumina MiSeq and processed with MiXCR.

Dithiothreitol, EDTA incubations and collagenase D digestion were used to isolate intraepithelial and lamina propria lymphocytes from graft specimens. Bulk TCR-beta sequencing was performed on serial intestinal graft biopsy specimens collected as late as 600 days after transplant. Worth noting for this clone: This receptor's antigen is unknown. Base qualities are not at hand, and no much larger clone is one base apart.

Results the study describes overall, beyond this receptor: GvH clones were detected in recipient bone marrow, and some of these GvH clones were observed earlier in ileal mucosa or blood, consistent with an intestinal mucosal origin. High GvH to HvG T cell clonal ratios were observed in the allografts of patients with donor T cell macrochimerism. Early after transplant, peak levels of circulating GvH clones were found to be associated with declines in HvG clones. The relatively low number and heterogeneity of intestinal transplant patients limited the conclusions.

Library creation used the immunoSEQ multiplex PCR assay. High-throughput TCR-beta CDR3 sequencing of genomic DNA from most patients was performed by Adaptive Biotechnologies. The published analysis was carried out like this. Adaptive's ImmunoSEQ software was the source of the TCR sequencing data for over 15 patients, while a few other patients were processed with MiXCR and VDJtools. Because the origin of CDR3 nucleotide sequences shared between donor and recipient could not be assigned, those sequences were removed. To count as alloreactive, a clone needed at least 2-fold expansion over unstimulated cells and a minimum CFSE-low frequency of 0.002% (template counts) or 0.001% (read counts). A clone was considered mappable if detected in the sequenced pre-transplant spleen, lymph node, or MLR CFSE-low populations of the donor or recipient. The cumulative frequency of alloreactive clones was calculated as a percentage of all sequences, weighted by copy number. Not all clones reach the TCRdb copy of this immuneACCESS table, which keeps in-frame sequences only. Checked studies attribute under half of the gap to unresolved V genes and leave the rest unexplained. Clonal size and the V and J genes are those of that table, whereas D and trimming came from the DNA. The sample table shows approximately 20,000 clones, and around 76% are seen once. 8% of the sample goes to the ten largest clones.

V loses 5 bases of germline sequence and J loses 1 base, and the interval between the two ends is 14 bases. The germline V gene encodes CDR1 LNHNV and CDR2 YYDKDF (reference sequence). From its cysteine to its phenylalanine, the CDR3 spans 15 amino acids. The kept DNA is CDR3 alone, 45 bases in frame from the first base. The receptor was isolated from a human patient who received an intestinal transplant, so some T cells may come from the graft donor. This receptor chain uses TRBV15 and TRBJ2-5; TRBD2 might be the D gene, on 5 matching bases. The input for sequencing was ileum tissue, taken less than 21 days after intestinal transplant. The CDR3 reads CATSGSRAIQETQYF. In nucleotide form, the sequence is TGTGCCACCAGCGGGAGTAGGGCCATCCAAGAGACCCAGTACTTC.